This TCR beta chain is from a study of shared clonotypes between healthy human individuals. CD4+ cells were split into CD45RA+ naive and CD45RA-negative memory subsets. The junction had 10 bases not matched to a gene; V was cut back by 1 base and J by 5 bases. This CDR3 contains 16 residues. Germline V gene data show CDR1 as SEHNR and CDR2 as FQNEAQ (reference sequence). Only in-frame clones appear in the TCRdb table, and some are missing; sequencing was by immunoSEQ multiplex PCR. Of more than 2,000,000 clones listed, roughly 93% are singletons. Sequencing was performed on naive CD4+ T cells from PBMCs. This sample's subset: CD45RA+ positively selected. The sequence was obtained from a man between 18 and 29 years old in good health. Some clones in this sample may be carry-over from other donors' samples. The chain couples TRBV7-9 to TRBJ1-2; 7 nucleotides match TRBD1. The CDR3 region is CASSLGGSGQRYGYTF. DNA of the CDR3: TGTGCCAGCAGCTTAGGGGGATCGGGACAGAGATATGGCTACACCTTC.